Described below is a single T cell receptor beta chain sequence and its context. This record comes from a study of blood T cell repertoires in COVID-19. Sequencing used immunoSEQ multiplex PCR; TCRdb keeps in-frame clones, though not all of them. The sample contains fewer than 200,000 clones, approximately 87% of which appear only once. The specimen was peripheral blood. This sequence originates from a young woman who had recovered from COVID-19.

This chain's CDR3 is CASSLQIDSSGNTIYF. The CDR3 DNA follows: TGTGCCAGCAGCCTCCAAATTGACAGCTCCGGAAACACCATATATTTT. The chain has TRBV7-2 and TRBJ1-3; maybe TRBD1 (5 bases). Germline CDR1 SGHTA, CDR2 FQGNSA. The CDR3 contains 16 residues. V was pared by 5 bases and J by 4 bases, with 18 bases between.